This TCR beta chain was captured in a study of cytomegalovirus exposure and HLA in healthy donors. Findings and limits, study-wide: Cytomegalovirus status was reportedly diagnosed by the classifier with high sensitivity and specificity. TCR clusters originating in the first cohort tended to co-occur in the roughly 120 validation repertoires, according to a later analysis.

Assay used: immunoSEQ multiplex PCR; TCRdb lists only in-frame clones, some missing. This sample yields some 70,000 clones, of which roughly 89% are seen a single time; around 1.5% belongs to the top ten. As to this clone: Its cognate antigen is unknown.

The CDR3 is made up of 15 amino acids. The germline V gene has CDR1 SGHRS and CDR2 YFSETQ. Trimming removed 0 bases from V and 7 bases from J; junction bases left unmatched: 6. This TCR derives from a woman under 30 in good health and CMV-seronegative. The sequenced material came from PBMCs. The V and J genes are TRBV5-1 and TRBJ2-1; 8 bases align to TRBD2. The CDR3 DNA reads TGCGCCAGCAGCTTGGTTTCGGGGGGGCTTAATGAGCAGTTCTTC. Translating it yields CASSLVSGGLNEQFF.